This T cell receptor (beta chain) was documented in a study of blood T cell repertoires in COVID-19 (TCRdb year 2020). For the wider study: Samples from collaborators originated in the United States, Italy and Spain and spanned both the acute and convalescent phases of COVID-19. The material from the prospective study consisted of cDNA or gDNA derived from T cells, B-cell-depleted T cells, or PBMCs. The dataset comprised deeply sampled blood TCRbeta repertoires from subjects exposed to, actively infected with, or recovered from COVID-19. The repertoires were released in a freely available public database meant as a resource for research on the immune response to SARS-CoV-2. The samples were drawn from two sources: the first 160 participants of the ongoing ImmuneRACE study, and fewer than 1,500 subjects contributed by 6 global collaborators. Nearly every sample came with metadata listing a de-identified subject ID, COVID-19 status, age in years and sex. Where available, HLA class I and class II types were taken from metadata supplied by the sample provider and were not determined by assay-based typing.

A second Seattle source provided samples from volunteer blood donors who had recovered from COVID-19. Whole blood was collected in K2EDTA tubes by collaborating institutions according to the institutions' own protocols. For TCRbeta analysis, collaborators shipped samples as frozen whole blood, isolated PBMCs, or DNA extracted from either of those sample types. From cysteine to phenylalanine, the CDR3 is 14 amino acids long. The CDR3 DNA has 42 bases and is translated from base 1. In the germline V gene (reference sequence), CDR1 corresponds to LNHDA and CDR2 to SQIVND. V has 5 bases trimmed and J has 4 bases trimmed; junction bases matching no gene number 3. Remarks on this clone: Its specific antigen is unknown. No clone much larger than this one lies a single base away; base qualities are absent.

The immunoSEQ Assay, a bias-controlled multiplex PCR, was used to amplify TCRbeta CDR3 regions from genomic DNA. Concerning the study's data processing: Nucleated cell counts per sample were estimated from amplification of reference gene primers within the assay. Sequence reads were collapsed and filtered to measure the absolute abundance of every unique TCRbeta CDR3 rearrangement. Productive Simpson clonality was computed per sample as the square root of Simpson's diversity index over productive rearrangements. The clones in this table, taken by TCRdb from immuneACCESS, are in-frame only. Not every clone is retained; where verified, under half of the shortfall comes from an unresolved V gene, and the cause of the rest is unknown. The V and J calls and clone size are taken from that table; D and trimming were inferred from the DNA. The sample includes 300,000 or so clones, with around 92% observed a single time. Of the sample, around 6% is held by the ten largest clones.

General study outcomes and caveats: Clinical and demographic metadata were provided uncurated, with the amount varying by source and participant.

This sequence originates from a man between 18 and 29 years old who had recovered from COVID-19. This chain is built from TRBV19 and TRBJ1-5, and TRBD1 aligns with 9 junction nucleotides. Material: peripheral blood. This receptor has the CDR3 CASSFGQGNQPQHF. In nucleotides, the sequence is TGTGCCAGTAGTTTCGGACAGGGGAATCAGCCCCAGCATTTT.